A single sample is the source of the 29 T cell receptor beta chains below, sequenced in a study of T-cell reconstitution after alpha-beta-depleted transplantation in children. The TCRbeta library was prepared with unique molecular identifiers. In TCRdb, the PCR reads were re-called with MiXCR into one record per CDR3 protein. The sample shows 95,000 to 120,000 distinct CDR3 sequences, roughly 6.1% of them seen only once. Sequenced material: PBMCs, mostly from graft donor cells, taken 360 days after TCRalphabeta/CD19-depleted stem cell transplant. Receptor source: a male patient aged 2 to 10 who had a stem cell transplant for acute lymphoblastic leukemia, so the T cells may come from the graft donor.

This clonotype was counted between two and nine times. The CDR3 DNA follows: TGTGCCAGCTCACCACAGGGGACAGGAGGCTATCAGCCCCAGCATTTT. It yields the protein CASSPQGTGGYQPQHF. The J gene is TRBJ1-5, the V gene TRBV18, with 8 bases that match TRBD1. Germline CDR1 is KGHSH and CDR2 is LQKENI. The CDR3 runs to 16 residues. With V trimmed by 1 base and J by 5 bases, 7 bases remained unmatched.

The J gene is TRBJ2-5, the V gene TRBV27, with 8 nucleotides matching TRBD2. This CDR3 is 14 amino acids long. V dropped 6 bases and J dropped 3; count of bases not matched to a gene: 6. The germline CDR1 and CDR2 sequences are MNHEY and SMNVEV (reference sequence). CDR3 amino acids: CASSRTSLEETQYF. The CDR3 DNA follows: TGTGCCAGCAGCAGGACTAGCCTGGAAGAGACCCAGTACTTC.

This clonotype was recorded many times. V is TRBV24-1 and J is TRBJ2-3, with D possibly being TRBD2 (5 bases). Germline V lookup: CDR1 KGHDR, CDR2 SFDVKD. CDR3 length equals 15 residues. V dropped 1 base and J dropped 2 bases, with 9 bases sitting between them. DNA for the CDR3: TGTGCCACCAGTGATTTTCTAGCTCCCACAGATACGCAGTATTTT. Translated, it gives CATSDFLAPTDTQYF.

J is TRBJ2-3 and V is TRBV4-2; D possibly uses TRBD1 or TRBD2 (5 bases each). Trimming removed 4 bases at V and 2 bases at J, with 13 bases between. Germline V lookup: CDR1 LGHNA, CDR2 YNFKEQ. The CDR3 totals 15 residues. The DNA for the CDR3 is TGTGCCAGCAGCCCGGGGCTCCTGTTCACAGATACGCAGTATTTT. Translated, it gives CASSPGLLFTDTQYF.

This clonotype was seen only a few times. V is TRBV4-3 and J is TRBJ2-1; tentatively, D is TRBD1 (5 bases). The V and J ends lost 0 bases and 3 bases respectively, with 9 bases between them. The CDR3 length is 15 residues. Germline V lookup: CDR1 LGHNA, CDR2 YSLEER. The CDR3 here is CASSQDGAGYNEQFF. For the CDR3, the DNA is TGCGCCAGCAGCCAAGATGGGGCAGGCTACAATGAGCAGTTCTTC.

This clonotype is medium-sized (0.01 to 0.1%). The rearrangement links TRBV7-9 to TRBJ2-7; D remains ambiguous. Germline assignment: CDR1 SEHNR and CDR2 FQNEAQ (reference sequence). The length of the CDR3 is 11 residues. With 1 base removed from V and 6 bases from J, the gap between germline ends came to 4 bases. CDR3 sequence: CASSLGAEQYF. The CDR3 region has the DNA TGTGCCAGCAGCTTAGGGGCCGAGCAGTACTTC.

This clonotype was recorded many times. The V and J genes are TRBV4-1 and TRBJ1-5, with a tentative D call TRBD1 (6 bases). Trimming removed 1 base from V and 4 bases from J, with 11 bases in between. Germline V gene lookup returns CDR1 MGHRA and CDR2 YSYEKL. This CDR3 comprises 15 residues. CDR3 region: CASSQARGANQPQHF. CDR3 sequence (DNA): TGCGCCAGCAGCCAAGCAAGGGGGGCGAATCAGCCCCAGCATTTT.

This clonotype was counted many times. The V call is TRBV4-3, the J call TRBJ2-2, with 8 bases aligning to TRBD1. CDR1 and CDR2 from the germline V gene are LGHNA and YSLEER. J gave up 5 bases and V 0 bases, and 2 bases lay outside the gene matches. The CDR3 is 15 residues long. DNA for the CDR3: TGCGCCAGCAGCCAAGATAGACAGGGGACCGGGGAGCTGTTTTTT. Encoded protein: CASSQDRQGTGELFF.

This clonotype has at least ten counts. This chain uses TRBV2 with TRBJ2-7; D is perhaps TRBD1 (6 bases). The CDR3 loop spans 16 amino acids. Germline loops: CDR1 SNHLY, CDR2 FYNNEI. The germline V and J ends were trimmed by 8 bases and 0 bases, with 20 bases remaining between them. In DNA form, the CDR3 reads TGTGCCAGCTGGGGACACGCAGCCGCAAGCTCCTACGAGCAGTACTTC. This encodes CASWGHAAASSYEQYF.

At least ten counts were recorded for this clonotype. The chain is built from TRBV7-9 and TRBJ1-1, with no clear D. Germline CDR1 and CDR2: SEHNR and FQNEAQ (reference sequence). Trimming took 5 bases from V and 0 from J, leaving 7 bases between them. The CDR3 has 13 amino acids. CDR3: CASSPVLNTEAFF. DNA of the CDR3: TGTGCCAGCAGCCCCGTCCTGAACACTGAAGCTTTCTTT.

This clonotype was counted ten times or more. The chain carries TRBV20-1 and TRBJ2-7, with 7 bases identical to TRBD1. With 4 bases clipped from V and 1 base from J, the junction kept 10 bases outside the gene matches. In germline, CDR1 is DFQATT, CDR2 SNEGSKA (reference sequence). The CDR3 covers 15 residues. In DNA, the CDR3 is TGCAGTGCTACAATGCAAACGACAGGGTCCTACGAGCAGTACTTC. It translates to CSATMQTTGSYEQYF.

This clonotype was recorded a few times. The chain recombines TRBV6-2 or TRBV6-3 with TRBJ1-2; D is possibly TRBD1 (6 bases). Germline CDR1 is MNHEY and CDR2 is SVGEGT. The germline V and J ends were trimmed by 6 bases and 8 bases, with 13 bases remaining between them. This CDR3 is built from 12 residues. For the CDR3, the DNA is TGTGCCAGCAGCCAAGACAGGCCGGGCTACACCTTC. Translated: CASSQDRPGYTF.

The chain has TRBV14 and TRBJ2-7, with 12 bases identical to TRBD1. CDR3 size: 19 residues. CDR1 and CDR2 from the germline V gene are SGHDN and FVKESK. After removal of 4 bases from V and 6 bases from J, the junction contained 19 bases not matched to a gene. The CDR3 DNA follows: TGTGCCAGCAGCCTTTCTGGCTCCTCCCGGGACAGGGGGCTTGGCGAGCAGTACTTC. Its protein product is CASSLSGSSRDRGLGEQYF.

This clonotype was recorded many times. The chain uses TRBV29-1 and TRBJ2-3; D unresolved. Germline CDR1 reads SQVTM; CDR2 reads ANQGSEA. The CDR3 spans 11 residues. Trimming stripped 4 bases from V and 4 bases from J, with 6 bases between. This CDR3 reads CSVARADTQYF. The DNA of the CDR3 is TGCAGCGTTGCACGGGCAGATACGCAGTATTTT.

This clonotype has more than one count but fewer than ten. V usage is TRBV4-2 and J usage is TRBJ1-2; TRBD1 matches 9 bases. CDR1 and CDR2 from the germline V gene are LGHNA and YNFKEQ. The CDR3 spans 13 residues. Trimming cost V 1 base and J 6 bases; bases outside gene matches: 0. The CDR3 DNA reads as TGTGCCAGCAGCCAAGGGGACAGGGATGGCTACACCTTC. Amino acids: CASSQGDRDGYTF.

The chain combines TRBV7-7 with TRBJ1-2; D is uncertain. Deletions cut 2 bases from V and 1 base from J, with 17 bases between. This CDR3 is 17 amino acids long. Germline V CDR1 and CDR2: SSHAT, FNYEAQ (reference sequence). CDR3 loop: CASSLSAPGPRNYGYTF. CDR3 nucleotides: TGTGCCAGCAGCTTATCTGCACCCGGCCCTCGTAACTATGGCTACACCTTC.

This clonotype has at least ten counts. The chain links TRBV29-1 to TRBJ2-7; D may correspond to TRBD1 or TRBD2 (7 bases each). V was trimmed by 6 bases and J by 2 bases, leaving 17 bases between them. This CDR3 is built from 14 residues. The V gene's germline CDR1 is SQVTM and CDR2 ANQGSEA. CDR3 in amino acids: CSVARGAGAYEQYF. The CDR3, as DNA: TGCAGCGTGGCCAGGGGGGCGGGGGCCTACGAGCAGTACTTC.

The sample holds a few counts of this clonotype. This chain links TRBV5-5 with TRBJ2-1; D may correspond to TRBD1 or TRBD2 (5 bases each). V dropped 3 bases and J dropped 0 bases, with 16 bases sitting between them. Germline V gene lookup returns CDR1 SGHKS and CDR2 YYEKEE (reference sequence). CDR3 length: 17 amino acids. The chain's CDR3 is CASSWTGADRSYNEQFF. The CDR3 DNA reads TGTGCCAGCAGCTGGACTGGGGCGGACCGCTCCTACAATGAGCAGTTCTTC.

This clonotype was observed many times. The J gene is TRBJ2-5, the V gene TRBV11-1, with no clear D. The CDR3 sequence is 13 residues long. V was shortened by 2 bases and J by 3 bases, with 7 bases between the two germline ends. Germline V gene sequence: CDR1 SGHAT, CDR2 FQDESV (reference sequence). In DNA form, the CDR3 reads TGTGCCAGCAGCTTAATCTTTAAAGAGACCCAGTACTTC. Translating gives CASSLIFKETQYF.

This clonotype was picked up one time. The chain joins TRBV28 to TRBJ1-6; D is unclear. Germline loops: CDR1 MDHEN, CDR2 SYDVKM. The CDR3 contains 19 residues. Between the trimmed V and J ends, which lost 2 bases and 4 bases, there was a span of 21 bases. The CDR3 spells CASSLGWVGQAPYNSPLHF. The CDR3, as DNA: TGTGCCAGCAGTTTAGGGTGGGTCGGTCAGGCGCCTTATAATTCACCCCTCCACTTT.

There are many counts of this clonotype. The chain uses TRBV5-1 and TRBJ2-7, with no clear D. Germline CDR1 reads SGHRS; CDR2 reads YFSETQ. V was trimmed by 1 base and J by 6 bases, leaving 8 bases between them. The CDR3 loop spans 12 amino acids. The CDR3 is CASSLRPSEQYF. The CDR3 nucleotides are TGCGCCAGCAGCTTGAGGCCGAGCGAGCAGTACTTC.

This clonotype was counted at least ten times. V usage is TRBV27 and J usage is TRBJ2-7; maybe TRBD1 (5 bases). The ends were cut back, 0 bases at V and 9 bases at J, with 12 bases in the middle. Germline values: CDR1 MNHEY, CDR2 SMNVEV (reference sequence). The CDR3 is 13 amino acids. The chain's CDR3 is CASSLSGVAGQYF. For the CDR3, the DNA is TGTGCCAGCAGTTTATCAGGGGTAGCAGGGCAGTACTTC.

This clonotype was picked up many times. This rearrangement joins TRBV7-9 to TRBJ2-7; D is unresolved. CDR1 and CDR2 from the germline V gene are SEHNR and FQNEAQ (reference sequence). V was pared by 3 bases and J by 5 bases, with 8 bases between. The CDR3 length is 12 residues. CDR3 in DNA: TGTGCCAGCAGCTTGGACCCCGACGAGCAGTACTTC. Encoded protein: CASSLDPDEQYF.

This clonotype was counted many times. CDR3 sequence: CATSRDRGVVDTQYF. In DNA, the CDR3 is TGTGCCACCAGCAGAGATAGGGGTGTCGTCGATACGCAGTATTTT. V is TRBV15 and J is TRBJ2-3; TRBD1 is a possible D gene (5 bases). The CDR3 is 15 residues long. Germline V CDR1 and CDR2: LNHNV, YYDKDF (reference sequence). The germline V and J ends were trimmed by 0 bases and 6 bases, with 13 bases remaining between them.

The chain combines TRBV7-8 with TRBJ1-1; 7 nucleotides align to TRBD1. The CDR3 covers 14 residues. CDR1 and CDR2 from the germline V gene are SGHVS and FQNEAQ. Trimming removed 2 bases from V and 1 base from J; junction bases left unmatched: 1. Here the CDR3 reads CASSLWDRNTEAFF. The CDR3 bases are TGTGCCAGCAGCTTATGGGACAGGAACACTGAAGCTTTCTTT. Full variable domain (missing parts from reference TRBV7-8 and TRBJ1-1): GAGVSQSPRYKVAKRGQDVALRCDPISGHVSLFWYQQALGQGPEFLTYFQNEAQLDKSGLPSDRFFAERPEGSVSTLKIQRTQQEDSAVYLCASSLWDRNTEAFFGQGTRLTVV.

The chain has TRBV27 and TRBJ2-7; 8 bases agree with TRBD1. CDR1 and CDR2 from the germline V gene are MNHEY and SMNVEV (reference sequence). The CDR3 consists of 15 residues. V dropped 7 bases and J dropped 0; count of bases not matched to a gene: 8. CDR3 protein: CASTTRQGSSYEQYF. The CDR3 coding sequence is TGTGCCAGCACTACAAGACAGGGGAGCTCCTACGAGCAGTACTTC.

This clonotype appeared many times. The rearrangement uses TRBV27 and TRBJ2-2; TRBD2 might be the D (5 bases). The length of the CDR3 is 14 residues. The V end lost 5 bases, the J end lost 4 bases, and 11 bases lay between the germline ends. Germline CDR1 is MNHEY and CDR2 is SMNVEV (reference sequence). CDR3 bases: TGTGCCAGCAGTCCGGGGTTAGTCACCGGGGAGCTGTTTTTT. Amino acids: CASSPGLVTGELFF.

The chain uses TRBV7-3 and TRBJ1-1; D is uncertain. Trimming took 5 bases from V and 0 from J, leaving 13 bases between them. CDR1 SGHTA and CDR2 FQGTGA come from the germline V gene. This CDR3 has 15 residues. The CDR3 loop is CASSPGGRLNTEAFF. DNA for the CDR3: TGTGCCAGCAGCCCAGGTGGGCGGCTGAACACTGAAGCTTTCTTT.

In this sample, this clonotype turned up many times. The CDR3 loop reads CASRTRTATDTQYF. The CDR3 DNA reads TGTGCCAGCAGGACTCGGACGGCCACAGATACGCAGTATTTT. The V and J genes are TRBV6-5 and TRBJ2-3; no clear D gene. The CDR3 has 14 amino acids. In germline, CDR1 is MNHEY, CDR2 SVGAGI. Trimming shortened V by 6 bases and J by 2 bases, and 12 bases separated the two germline ends.